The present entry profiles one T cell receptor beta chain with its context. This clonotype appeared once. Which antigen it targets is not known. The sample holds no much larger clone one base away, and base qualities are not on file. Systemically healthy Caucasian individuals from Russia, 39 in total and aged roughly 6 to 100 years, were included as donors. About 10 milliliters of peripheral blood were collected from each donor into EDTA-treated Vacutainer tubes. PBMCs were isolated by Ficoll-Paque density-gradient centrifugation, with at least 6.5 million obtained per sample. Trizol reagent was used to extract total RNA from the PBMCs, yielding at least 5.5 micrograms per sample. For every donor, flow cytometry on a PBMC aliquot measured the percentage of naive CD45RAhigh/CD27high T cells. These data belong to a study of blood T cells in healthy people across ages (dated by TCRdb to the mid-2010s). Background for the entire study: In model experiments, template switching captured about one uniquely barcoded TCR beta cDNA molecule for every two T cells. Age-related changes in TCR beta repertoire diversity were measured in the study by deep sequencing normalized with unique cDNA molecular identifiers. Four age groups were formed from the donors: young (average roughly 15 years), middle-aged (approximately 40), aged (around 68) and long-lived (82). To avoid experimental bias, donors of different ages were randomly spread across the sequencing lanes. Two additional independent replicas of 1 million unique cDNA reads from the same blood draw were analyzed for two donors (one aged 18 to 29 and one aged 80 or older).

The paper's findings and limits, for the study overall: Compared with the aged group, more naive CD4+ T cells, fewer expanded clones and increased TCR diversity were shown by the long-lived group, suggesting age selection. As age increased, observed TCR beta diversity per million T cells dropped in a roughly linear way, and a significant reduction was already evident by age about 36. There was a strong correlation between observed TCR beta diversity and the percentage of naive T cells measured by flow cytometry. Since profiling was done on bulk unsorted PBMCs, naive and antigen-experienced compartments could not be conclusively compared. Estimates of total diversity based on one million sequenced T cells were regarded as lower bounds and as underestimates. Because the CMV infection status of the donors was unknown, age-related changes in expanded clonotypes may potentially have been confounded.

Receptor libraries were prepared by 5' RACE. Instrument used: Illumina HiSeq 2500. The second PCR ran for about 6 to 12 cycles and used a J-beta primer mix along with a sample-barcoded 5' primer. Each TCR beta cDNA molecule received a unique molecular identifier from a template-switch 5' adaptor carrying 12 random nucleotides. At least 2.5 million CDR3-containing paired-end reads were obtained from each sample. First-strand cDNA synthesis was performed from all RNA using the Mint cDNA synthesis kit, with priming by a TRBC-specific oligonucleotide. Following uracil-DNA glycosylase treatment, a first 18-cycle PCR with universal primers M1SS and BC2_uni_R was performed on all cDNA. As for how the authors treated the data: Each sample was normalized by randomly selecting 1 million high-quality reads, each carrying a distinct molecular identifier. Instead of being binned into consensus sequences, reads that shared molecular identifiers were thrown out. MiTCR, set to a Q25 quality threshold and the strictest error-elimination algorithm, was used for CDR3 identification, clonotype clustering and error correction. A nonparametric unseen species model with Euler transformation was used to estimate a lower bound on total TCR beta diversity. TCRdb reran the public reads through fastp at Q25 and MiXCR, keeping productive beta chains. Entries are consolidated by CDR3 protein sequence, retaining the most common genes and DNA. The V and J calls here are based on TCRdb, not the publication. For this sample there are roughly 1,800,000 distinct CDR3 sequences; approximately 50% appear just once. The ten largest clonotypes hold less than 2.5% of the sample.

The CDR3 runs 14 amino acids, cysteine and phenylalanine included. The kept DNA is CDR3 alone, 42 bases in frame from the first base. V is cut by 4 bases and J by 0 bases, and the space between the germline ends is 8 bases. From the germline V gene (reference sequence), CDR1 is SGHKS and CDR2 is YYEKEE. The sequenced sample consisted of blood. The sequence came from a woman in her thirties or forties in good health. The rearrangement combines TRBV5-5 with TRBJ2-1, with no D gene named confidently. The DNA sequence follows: TGTGCCAGCAGCGAAAGGGTCTCCTACAATGAGCAGTTCTTC. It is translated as CASSERVSYNEQFF.